This T cell receptor (beta chain) was obtained from a study of blood T cell repertoires in COVID-19. The CDR3 contains 13 residues. The germline CDR1 and CDR2 sequences are SQVTM and ANQGSEA. The V end was cut by 4 bases, the J end by 6 bases, with 15 bases between. TCRdb keeps only in-frame clones here, not all; method: immunoSEQ multiplex PCR. The table shows tens of thousands of clones, with roughly 85% occurring only once. Source material: peripheral blood. The source is a man aged 80 or over with acute or convalescent COVID-19. The V gene is TRBV29-1, the J gene TRBJ1-1; D not certain. This CDR3 reads CSVAEGGRPEAFF. DNA for the CDR3: TGCAGCGTTGCGGAAGGCGGGAGACCTGAAGCTTTCTTT.